This T cell receptor (beta chain) came from a study of blood T cell repertoires in COVID-19. On the study more broadly: The United States, Italy and Spain supplied acute and convalescent COVID-19 samples. The cDNA or gDNA used as material had been derived from T cells, B-cell-depleted T cells, or PBMCs.

The assay was immunoSEQ multiplex PCR, and TCRdb's table has in-frame clones only and misses some. The sample consists of around 110,000 clones, 65% to 75% of them appearing once. The CDR3 is made up of 13 amino acids. From germline, CDR1 is LGHDT and CDR2 YNNKEL (reference sequence). The V and J ends lost 4 bases and 5 bases respectively, with 6 bases between them. The specimen sequenced was peripheral blood. The chain joins TRBV3-1 (or the pseudogene TRBV3-2) to TRBJ1-6; D perhaps matches TRBD1 (5 bases). The sequence derives from a human donor with acute or convalescent COVID-19. The donor label of this sample is uncertain. CDR3 sequence: CASSPTDNSPLHF. The CDR3, as DNA: TGTGCCAGCAGCCCGACAGATAATTCACCCCTCCACTTT.